This is a list of T cell receptor beta chains from one sample in a study of response to subunit inactivated influenza vaccine. Using its own MiXCR run on the RT-PCR reads, TCRdb lists one record per CDR3 protein. The table lists hundreds of thousands of distinct CDR3 sequences, roughly 13% of them singletons. The sequenced sample was PBMCs from blood, obtained 35 to 45 days after vaccination. Receptors originate from a man aged 45 to 65 who received an inactivated influenza vaccine. Each CDR3 is given with its conserved first and last residue. A D gene is named only where the DNA matches it firmly. Part of the rows lack a size; the others show once, few, many or a class for expanded clones.

.	TRBV29-1	TRBJ2-5	many	CSVEMPQETQYF	TGCAGCGTTGAGATGCCTCAAGAGACCCAGTACTTC
.	TRBV25-1	TRBJ2-5	few	CASSDPRQGNQETQYF	TGTGCCAGCAGTGACCCGAGGCAGGGGAATCAAGAGACCCAGTACTTC
.	TRBV29-1	TRBJ2-3	few	CSVAQGGWTDTQYF	TGCAGCGTTGCCCAGGGCGGGTGGACAGATACGCAGTATTTT
.	TRBV3-1	TRBJ1-6	few	CASSQVSGNSPLHF	TGTGCCAGCAGCCAAGTGTCAGGAAATTCACCCCTCCACTTT
TRBD2	TRBV25-1	TRBJ2-5	few	CASSEGLAGGPQETQYF	TGTGCCAGCAGTGAAGGGCTAGCGGGGGGACCCCAAGAGACCCAGTACTTC
TRBD1	TRBV5-4	TRBJ1-1	few	CASSSNRGDTEAFF	TGTGCCAGCAGCTCGAACAGGGGGGACACTGAAGCTTTCTTT
TRBD1	TRBV10-3	TRBJ2-7	few	CAISESGTVHEQYF	TGTGCCATCAGTGAGTCAGGGACAGTCCACGAGCAGTACTTC
TRBD2	TRBV24-1	TRBJ2-3	.	CATSDLQSGGALADTQYF	TGTGCCACCAGTGATTTGCAAAGCGGGGGGGCCTTAGCAGATACGCAGTATTTT
.	TRBV6-1	TRBJ2-3	few	CASRRRLTDTQYF	TGTGCCAGCAGACGCCGATTAACAGATACGCAGTATTTT
.	TRBV6-2/TRBV6-3	TRBJ2-6	.	CASSRGFGARRLSSGANVLTF	TGTGCCAGCAGCAGGGGTTTTGGGGCGCGGAGACTCAGCTCTGGGGCCAACGTCCTGACTTTC
TRBD1	TRBV5-6	TRBJ1-6	.	CASSGRDRVLDSPLHF	TGTGCCAGCAGCGGGAGGGACAGGGTTCTCGATTCACCCCTCCACTTT
.	TRBV18	TRBJ2-5	few	CASSPPTGPETQYF	TGTGCCAGCTCACCACCGACAGGTCCGGAGACCCAGTACTTC
.	TRBV5-1	TRBJ2-2	many	CASALLVRGRDTGELFF	TGCGCCAGCGCCTTGCTCGTCCGGGGGCGAGACACCGGGGAGCTGTTTTTT
TRBD1	TRBV5-4	TRBJ2-6	.	CASSSTGGGPSGANVLTF	TGTGCCAGCAGCTCGACAGGGGGCGGACCCTCTGGGGCCAACGTCCTGACTTTC
TRBD1	TRBV5-1	TRBJ1-3	many	CASRLTGGNSGNTIYF	TGCGCCAGCAGATTGACAGGGGGCAATTCTGGAAACACCATATATTTT
.	TRBV7-9	TRBJ2-7	few	CASSPRQATSSYEQYF	TGTGCCAGCAGCCCACGACAGGCGACGAGCTCCTACGAGCAGTACTTC
.	TRBV20-1	TRBJ2-2	.	CSARDIRTEGTGELFF	TGCAGTGCTAGAGATATCCGGACAGAGGGCACCGGGGAGCTGTTTTTT
TRBD1	TRBV20-1	TRBJ2-7	few	CSQGDRGSRSYEQYF	TGCAGCCAGGGTGACAGGGGATCCCGCTCCTACGAGCAGTACTTC
TRBD1	TRBV12-3/TRBV12-4	TRBJ2-7	few	CASSSSGTGVNEQYF	TGTGCCAGCAGTTCATCCGGGACAGGGGTTAACGAGCAGTACTTC
.	TRBV6-2/TRBV6-3	TRBJ2-3	few	CASRTTGRGTDTQYF	TGTGCCAGCAGAACCACAGGGAGGGGCACAGATACGCAGTATTTT
TRBD2	TRBV2	TRBJ2-1	few	CASSESGGTSGGIEQFF	TGTGCCAGCAGTGAATCGGGCGGGACTAGCGGGGGAATTGAGCAGTTCTTC
TRBD2	TRBV11-3	TRBJ2-3	.	CASSSNSGSAQYF	TGTGCCAGCAGCAGCAATAGCGGGAGCGCGCAGTATTTT
TRBD1	TRBV27	TRBJ2-7	few	CASSLRQGFEQYF	TGTGCCAGCAGTCTCCGACAGGGGTTTGAGCAGTACTTC
TRBD2	TRBV5-1	TRBJ2-5	many	CASSLQSGGPETQYF	TGCGCCAGCAGCTTGCAGTCGGGGGGGCCGGAGACCCAGTACTTC
TRBD2	TRBV24-1	TRBJ2-1	few	CATSGGSGSYNEQFF	TGTGCCACCAGTGGCGGGAGTGGGTCCTACAATGAGCAGTTCTTC